The sequence of this T cell receptor (beta chain) was determined in a study of blood T cells in healthy people across ages (dated by TCRdb to about 2015). With regard to the full study: Template switching captured roughly one uniquely barcoded TCR beta cDNA molecule per two T cells in model experiments. Age-related changes in TCR beta repertoire diversity were measured in the study by deep sequencing normalized with unique cDNA molecular identifiers. The donors were divided into four age groups: young (average around 16 years), middle-aged (over 35), aged (around 59) and long-lived (nearly 85). Donors of different ages were randomly distributed across sequencing lanes to avoid experimental bias. For two donors (one aged 18 to 30 and one aged 80 or older), the study analyzed two additional independent replicas of 1 million unique cDNA reads from the same blood draw.

This clonotype was detected a few times. Its antigen is still unknown. No qualities accompany the bases; no much larger clone lies one base away. General conclusions and limits of the study: Conclusive comparison of naive and antigen-experienced compartments was prevented by the profiling of bulk unsorted PBMCs. Total diversity estimates from one million sequenced T cells were considered lower bounds and underestimates. Observed TCR beta diversity per million T cells fell roughly linearly with age, and a significant reduction was already apparent by age approximately 41. Because donor CMV infection status was unknown, age-related changes in expanded clonotypes were potentially confounded. Compared with the aged group, the long-lived group had more naive CD4+ T cells, fewer expanded clones and increased TCR diversity, suggesting age selection. There was a strong correlation between observed TCR beta diversity and the percentage of naive T cells measured by flow cytometry.

Spanning cysteine to phenylalanine, the CDR3 consists of 13 amino acids. The retained sequence is limited to the CDR3, 39 bases, with the frame set at the first base. Relative to germline, V is 3 bases shorter and J is 4 bases shorter, with 11 bases between their ends. Reading the germline V gene (reference sequence) gives CDR1 DFQATT and CDR2 SNEGSKA. Preparation of the library involved 5' RACE. Sequenced using an Illumina HiSeq 2500. A second PCR of roughly 6 to 12 cycles was run with a J-beta primer mix and a sample-barcoded 5' primer. A template-switch 5' adaptor carrying 12 random nucleotides introduced a unique molecular identifier onto each TCR beta cDNA molecule. At least 2.5 million CDR3-containing paired-end reads were obtained from each sample. All of the RNA was converted into first-strand cDNA using the Mint cDNA synthesis kit, with a TRBC-specific oligonucleotide serving as the primer. After uracil-DNA glycosylase treatment, a first 18-cycle PCR used universal primers M1SS and BC2_uni_R on all cDNA. The original methods were these. Each sample was normalized by randomly selecting 1 million high-quality reads, each carrying a distinct molecular identifier. Reads with shared molecular identifiers were discarded instead of being binned into consensus sequences. CDR3 identification, clonotype clustering and error correction used MiTCR with a Q25 quality threshold and the strictest error-elimination algorithm. Lower-bound total TCR beta diversity was estimated with a nonparametric unseen species model using Euler transformation. The raw public reads went through TCRdb reprocessing: fastp at Q25, MiXCR clone calling, in-frame beta chains kept. CDR3 protein duplicates are merged, each entry listing the most common genes and DNA. Clone size and V and J calls follow TCRdb, not the original study. Here the sample has about 1.1 million distinct CDR3 sequences; about two fifths occur a single time. The top ten constitute about an eighth of the sample.

Donors were a few dozen systemically healthy Caucasian individuals from Russia aged about 6 to 100 years. Each donor gave around 9.8 milliliters of peripheral blood, collected into EDTA-treated Vacutainer tubes. PBMCs were isolated by Ficoll-Paque density-gradient centrifugation, with at least 6.5 million obtained per sample. Trizol reagent was used to extract total RNA from PBMCs, with at least 6 micrograms per sample. The percentages of naive CD45RAhigh/CD27high T cells were determined by flow cytometry on a PBMC aliquot from every donor. Source material: blood. This clonotype was sampled from a man younger than 35 in good health. The V and J segments used are TRBV20-1 and TRBJ2-3; the D gene cannot be named for sure. The CDR3 here reads CSASGDGPDTQYF. The base sequence is TGCAGTGCTAGTGGCGATGGCCCAGATACGCAGTATTTT.